This T cell receptor beta chain was obtained from a study of response to subunit inactivated influenza vaccine. V was clipped by 4 bases and J by 8 bases, with 12 bases between them. This CDR3 region has 13 residues. This clonotype is judged medium-sized. TCRdb used MiXCR to reprocess the RT-PCR reads, holding one entry per CDR3 protein. The repertoire includes 500,000 to 700,000 distinct CDR3 sequences, roughly 23% of them detected once, and 2.5% to 3% sits in the top ten. The sample was also reused in another study, on T cells expressing NK-cell markers. That investigation notes: For TCR beta, cDNA was produced by 5'RACE template switching with UMIs. Obtained from sorted CD3+CD56+NKG2C+, CD3+CD56+NKG2C- and CD3+CD56-NKG2C+ T cells were the TCR beta repertoires. These same clonotypes (in several donors) also led the CD3+CD56-NKG2C+ fraction.

This chain links TRBV12-3 or TRBV12-4 with TRBJ2-1, with D perhaps assigned TRBD1 or TRBD2 (5 bases each). Sample: CD4+ T cells sorted from PBMCs, taken approximately 13 days after vaccination. The source of this sequence is a man aged 45-60 years who received an inactivated influenza vaccine. The CDR3 reads CASSWGTGDEQFF. DNA of the CDR3: TGTGCCAGCAGTTGGGGGACCGGGGATGAGCAGTTCTTC.